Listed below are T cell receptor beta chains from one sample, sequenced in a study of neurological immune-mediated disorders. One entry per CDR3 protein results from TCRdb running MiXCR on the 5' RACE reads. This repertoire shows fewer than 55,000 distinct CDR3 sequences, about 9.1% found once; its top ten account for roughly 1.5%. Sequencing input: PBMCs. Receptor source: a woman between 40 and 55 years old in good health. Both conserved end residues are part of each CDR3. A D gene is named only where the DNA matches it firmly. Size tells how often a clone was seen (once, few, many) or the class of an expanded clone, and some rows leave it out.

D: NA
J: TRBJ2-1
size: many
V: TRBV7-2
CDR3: CASSSESSFFYYNEQFF
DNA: TGTGCCAGCAGCTCGGAGTCTTCCTTTTTCTACTACAATGAGCAGTTCTTC

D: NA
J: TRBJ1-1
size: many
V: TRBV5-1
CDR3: CASRGGASTEAFF
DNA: TGCGCCAGCCGCGGGGGGGCGAGCACTGAAGCTTTCTTT

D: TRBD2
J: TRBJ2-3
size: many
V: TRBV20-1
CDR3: CSARRLAGTSTDTQYF
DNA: TGCAGTGCTAGAAGACTAGCGGGAACTAGCACAGATACGCAGTATTTT

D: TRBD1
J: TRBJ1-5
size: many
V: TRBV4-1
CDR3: CASSATGDQPQHF
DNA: TGCGCCAGCAGCGCAACAGGGGACCAGCCCCAGCATTTT

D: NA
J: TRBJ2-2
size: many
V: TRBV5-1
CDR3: CASSLSQAVTGELFF
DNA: TGCGCCAGCAGCTTGTCCCAGGCCGTCACCGGGGAGCTGTTTTTT

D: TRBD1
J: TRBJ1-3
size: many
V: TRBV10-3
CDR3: CATLTGENTIYF
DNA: TGTGCCACCTTGACAGGGGAAAACACCATATATTTT

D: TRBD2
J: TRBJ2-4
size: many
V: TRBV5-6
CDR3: CASSWARENIQYF
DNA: TGTGCCAGCAGCTGGGCGCGGGAGAACATTCAGTACTTC

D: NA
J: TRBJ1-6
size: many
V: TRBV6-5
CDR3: CASSYSSQSFNSPLHF
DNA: TGTGCCAGCAGTTACTCATCACAGAGCTTTAATTCACCCCTCCACTTT

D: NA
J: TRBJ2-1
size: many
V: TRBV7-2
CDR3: CASSFSMAPYWNEQSF
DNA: TGTGCCAGCAGCTTTAGCATGGCGCCCTATTGGAATGAGCAGTCCTTC

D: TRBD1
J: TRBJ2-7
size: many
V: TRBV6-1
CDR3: CASSVEWDRDSYEQYF
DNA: TGTGCCAGCAGTGTCGAATGGGACAGGGATTCCTACGAGCAGTACTTC

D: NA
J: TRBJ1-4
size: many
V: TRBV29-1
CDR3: CSVRQTTNEKLFF
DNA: TGCAGCGTCCGACAGACAACTAATGAAAAACTGTTTTTT

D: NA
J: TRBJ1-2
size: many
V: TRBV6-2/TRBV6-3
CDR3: CASSYSAGYTF
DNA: TGTGCCAGCAGTTACTCCGCGGGCTACACCTTC

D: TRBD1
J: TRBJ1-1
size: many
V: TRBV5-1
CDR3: CASSLNRGMNTEAFF
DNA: TGCGCCAGCAGCTTAAACAGGGGGATGAACACTGAAGCTTTCTTT

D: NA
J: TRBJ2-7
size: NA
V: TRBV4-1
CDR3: CASSSQQGGNYEQYF
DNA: TGCGCCAGCAGCTCCCAACAGGGGGGGAACTACGAGCAGTACTTC

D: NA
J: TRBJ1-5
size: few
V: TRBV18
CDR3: CASSPTGNSNQPQHF
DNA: TGTGCCAGCTCACCGACAGGAAATAGCAATCAGCCCCAGCATTTT

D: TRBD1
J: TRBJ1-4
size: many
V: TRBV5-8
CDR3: CASSPLTGVGKLFF
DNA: TGTGCCAGCAGCCCCTTGACAGGGGTCGGAAAACTGTTTTTT

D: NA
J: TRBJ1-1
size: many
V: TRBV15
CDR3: CATSSPRGQRLNTEAFF
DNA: TGTGCCACCAGCAGCCCGAGAGGGCAGCGCCTGAACACTGAAGCTTTCTTT

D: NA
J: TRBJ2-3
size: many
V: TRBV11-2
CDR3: CAVGVGAGTDTQYF
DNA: TGTGCCGTTGGCGTGGGGGCTGGCACAGATACGCAGTATTTT

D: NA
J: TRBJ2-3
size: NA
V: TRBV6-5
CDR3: CASSRARTDTQYF
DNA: TGTGCCAGCAGTAGGGCGCGCACAGATACGCAGTATTTT

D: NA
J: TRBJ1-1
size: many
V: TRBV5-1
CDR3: CASSFQGTNTEAFF
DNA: TGCGCCAGCAGCTTTCAGGGGACGAACACTGAAGCTTTCTTT

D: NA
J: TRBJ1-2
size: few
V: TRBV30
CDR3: CAWSPEFSGSYTF
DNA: TGTGCCTGGAGCCCCGAGTTTAGTGGAAGCTACACCTTC

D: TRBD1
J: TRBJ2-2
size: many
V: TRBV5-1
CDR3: CASSTNPGPGQGANTGELFF
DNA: TGCGCCAGCAGCACGAACCCAGGACCGGGACAGGGGGCGAACACCGGGGAGCTGTTTTTT

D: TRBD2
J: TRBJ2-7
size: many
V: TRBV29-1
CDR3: CSVRGLAGEYEQYF
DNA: TGCAGCGTCCGAGGACTAGCGGGAGAGTACGAGCAGTACTTC

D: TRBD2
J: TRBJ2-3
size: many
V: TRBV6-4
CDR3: CASSDSSGGPSDTQYF
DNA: TGTGCCAGCAGTGACTCGTCGGGGGGACCGTCAGATACGCAGTATTTT

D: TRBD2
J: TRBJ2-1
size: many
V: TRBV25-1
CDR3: CASSEWGTSGPRGSNEQFF
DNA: TGTGCCAGCAGTGAATGGGGGACTAGCGGTCCTAGGGGCAGTAATGAGCAGTTCTTC

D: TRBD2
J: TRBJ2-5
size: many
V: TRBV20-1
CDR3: CSAGTLAGSLGTQYF
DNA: TGCAGTGCGGGTACTCTAGCGGGATCCCTCGGGACCCAGTACTTC

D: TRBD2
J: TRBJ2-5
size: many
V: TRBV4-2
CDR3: CASSQGSGGAWETQYF
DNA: TGTGCCAGCAGCCAAGGAAGCGGGGGGGCGTGGGAGACCCAGTACTTC

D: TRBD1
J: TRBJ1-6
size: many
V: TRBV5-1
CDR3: CASSFDRGGSPLHF
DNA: TGCGCCAGCAGCTTCGACAGGGGAGGATCACCCCTCCACTTT

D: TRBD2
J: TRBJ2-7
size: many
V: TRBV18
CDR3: CASSPPRTSGGAYEQYF
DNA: TGTGCCAGCTCACCACCAAGAACATCGGGAGGGGCCTACGAGCAGTACTTC

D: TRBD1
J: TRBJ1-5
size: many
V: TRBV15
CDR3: CATSRSGTGGNQPQHF
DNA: TGTGCCACCAGCAGATCCGGGACAGGGGGGAATCAGCCCCAGCATTTT

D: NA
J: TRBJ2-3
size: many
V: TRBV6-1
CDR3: CASSPRADTQYF
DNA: TGTGCCAGCAGTCCTAGGGCGGATACGCAGTATTTT

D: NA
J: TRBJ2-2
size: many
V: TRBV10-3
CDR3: CAIGQMGTGELFF
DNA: TGTGCCATCGGACAGATGGGTACCGGGGAGCTGTTTTTT

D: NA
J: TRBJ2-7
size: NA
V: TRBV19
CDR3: CASSIGRASYEQYF
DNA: TGTGCCAGTAGTATCGGCAGGGCGTCCTACGAGCAGTACTTC

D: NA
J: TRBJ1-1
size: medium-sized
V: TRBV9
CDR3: CASSLGGGNTEAFF
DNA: TGTGCCAGCAGCCTAGGGGGGGGGAACACTGAAGCTTTCTTT

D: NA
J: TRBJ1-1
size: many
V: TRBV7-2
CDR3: CASSFRHTEAFF
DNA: TGTGCCAGCAGCTTCAGGCACACTGAAGCTTTCTTT

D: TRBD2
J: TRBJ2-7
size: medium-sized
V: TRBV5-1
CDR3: CASSRTSGENSYEQYF
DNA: TGCGCCAGCAGCAGGACTAGCGGGGAGAACTCCTACGAGCAGTACTTC

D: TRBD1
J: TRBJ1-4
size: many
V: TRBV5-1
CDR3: CASSSGTGYEKLFF
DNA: TGCGCCAGCAGCTCCGGGACAGGGTACGAAAAACTGTTTTTT

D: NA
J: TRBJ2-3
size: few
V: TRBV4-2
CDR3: CASSQDGDTQYF
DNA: TGTGCCAGCAGCCAAGACGGGGATACGCAGTATTTT

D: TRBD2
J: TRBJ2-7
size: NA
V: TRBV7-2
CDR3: CTSSSASGSYEQYF
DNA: TGTACCAGCAGCTCAGCAAGCGGGAGCTACGAGCAGTACTTC

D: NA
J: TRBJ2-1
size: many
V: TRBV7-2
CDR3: CASRPPPWASAYNEQFF
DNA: TGTGCCAGCAGACCTCCCCCTTGGGCTAGCGCTTACAATGAGCAGTTCTTC

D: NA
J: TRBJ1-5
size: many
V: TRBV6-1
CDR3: CASSAGGGNQPQHF
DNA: TGTGCCAGCAGTGCCGGAGGGGGCAATCAGCCCCAGCATTTT

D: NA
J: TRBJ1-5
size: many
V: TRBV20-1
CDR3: CSAFQTSNQPQHF
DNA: TGCAGTGCTTTTCAAACGAGCAATCAGCCCCAGCATTTT

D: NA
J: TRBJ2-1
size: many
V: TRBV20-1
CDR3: CSATGWPYNEQFF
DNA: TGCAGTGCCACGGGCTGGCCCTACAATGAGCAGTTCTTC

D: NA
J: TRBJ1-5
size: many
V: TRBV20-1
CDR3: CSATRNNQPQHF
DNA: TGCAGTGCAACGCGGAACAATCAGCCCCAGCATTTT

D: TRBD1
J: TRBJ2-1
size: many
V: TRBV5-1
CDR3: CASSGQVYNEQFF
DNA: TGCGCCAGCAGCGGACAGGTCTACAATGAGCAGTTCTTC

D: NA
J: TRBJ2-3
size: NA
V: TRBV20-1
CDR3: CSAPKGASFTDTQYF
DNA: TGCAGTGCTCCTAAAGGGGCGAGTTTCACAGATACGCAGTATTTT